The sample holds many counts of the clone carrying this T cell receptor (beta chain). The entry originates in a study of cytomegalovirus exposure and HLA in healthy donors. For the study at large: Of approximately 400 genotyped donors, approximately 84% clustered with self-reported Caucasian donors.

Amplification used 60 Vbeta primers and 13 Jbeta primers. Data came from immunoSEQ multiplex PCR; TCRdb stores just in-frame clones and leaves some out. The profile shows 50,000 or so clones, roughly 71% of them singletons. The CDR3 is made up of 14 amino acids. The germline CDR1 and CDR2 sequences are MNHNY and SVGAGI (reference sequence). Losses at the gene ends were 6 bases for V and 4 bases for J; bases not matched to a gene: 6. Sample: PBMCs. This chain links TRBV6-6 with TRBJ1-2, with 9 nucleotides matching TRBD1. This receptor was identified in a man aged 40-49 years in good health and CMV-seropositive. The CDR3 DNA is TGTGCCAGCAGAGCTCCGGGACAGGGCTATGGCTACACCTTC. It translates to CASRAPGQGYGYTF.